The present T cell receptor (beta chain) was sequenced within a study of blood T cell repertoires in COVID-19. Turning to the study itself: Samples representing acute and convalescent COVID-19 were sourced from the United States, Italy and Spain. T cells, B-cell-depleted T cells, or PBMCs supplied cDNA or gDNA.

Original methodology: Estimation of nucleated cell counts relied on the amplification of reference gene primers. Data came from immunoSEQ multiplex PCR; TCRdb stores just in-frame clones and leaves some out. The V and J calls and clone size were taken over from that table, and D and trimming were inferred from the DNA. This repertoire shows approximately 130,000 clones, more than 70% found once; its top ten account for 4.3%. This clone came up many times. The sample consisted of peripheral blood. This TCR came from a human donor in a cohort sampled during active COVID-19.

The CDR3 DNA is TGTGCCAGCAGCCCCACCCGGGTCGGGGGTGGGGGCTACACCTTC. Translation: CASSPTRVGGGGYTF. The chain recombines TRBV7-2 with TRBJ1-2; D is possibly TRBD1 (5 bases). The CDR3 is 15 residues long. Deletions cut 5 bases from V and 8 bases from J, with 21 bases between. Germline V gene lookup returns CDR1 SGHTA and CDR2 FQGNSA.